A selection of T cell receptor beta chains follows, all from one sample in a study of T cells in Graves' hyperthyroidism and ophthalmopathy. MiXCR was run by TCRdb on the multiplex PCR reads, yielding one entry per CDR3 protein. The profile shows 500,000 or so distinct CDR3 sequences, 15% to 20% of them singletons. Sequencing was carried out using blood. These receptors were obtained from a woman aged 25 to 45 with Graves' ophthalmopathy. Both conserved end residues are part of each CDR3. D genes are given only for firm matches. Only part of the rows carry a size: once, few, many, or a class if the clone is expanded.

j_call | d_call | v_call | clone_size | cdr3_nt | cdr3_aa
TRBJ1-2 | - | TRBV10-3 | few | TGTGCCATCAGTGAAGGGGAATACGACTATGGCTACACCTTC | CAISEGEYDYGYTF
TRBJ1-1 | - | TRBV13 | few | TGTGCCAGCAGCTCTTCAGGGGTTCGGACTGAAGCTTTCTTT | CASSSSGVRTEAFF
TRBJ2-5 | TRBD2 | TRBV28 | many | TGTGCCAGCACCTTGGGAGGGACTAGCGGGAGAAAGACCCAGTACTTC | CASTLGGTSGRKTQYF
TRBJ1-1 | - | TRBV4-3 | - | TGCGCCAGCAGCCAAGGTCTGGGCTGGCTGGTGGACACTGAAGCTTTCTTT | CASSQGLGWLVDTEAFF
TRBJ2-3 | - | TRBV6-1 | few | TGTGCCAGCAGCCCTTTGGGGCTGTTAGATACGCAGTATTTT | CASSPLGLLDTQYF
TRBJ1-2 | - | TRBV20-1 | - | TGCAGTGCTATGGACAGATTAAACTATGGCTACACCTTC | CSAMDRLNYGYTF
TRBJ2-1 | TRBD2 | TRBV7-3 | few | TGTGCCAGCAGCGAGACTAGCGGGATAAGTAATGAGCAGTTCTTC | CASSETSGISNEQFF
TRBJ1-2 | - | TRBV6-1 | - | TGTGCCAGCAGTTCTTACCCGGGACTTACCTATGGCTACACCTTC | CASSSYPGLTYGYTF
TRBJ2-7 | TRBD2 | TRBV11-2 | many | TGTGCCAGCAGCCTTAGCGGGAGTCAGGTCGAGCAGTACTTC | CASSLSGSQVEQYF
TRBJ2-1 | - | TRBV5-1 | - | TGCGCCAGCAGCCTTCTTGGGGCGAATGAGCAGTTCTTC | CASSLLGANEQFF
TRBJ2-1 | TRBD2 | TRBV12-3/TRBV12-4 | many | TGTGCCAGCAGCCCCCACACTAGCGGGATTAGCTCCTACAATGAGCAGTTCTTC | CASSPHTSGISSYNEQFF
TRBJ2-7 | - | TRBV2 | many | TGTGCCAGCGGAGGGGAAGGGACAGACTCCTACGAGCAGTACTTC | CASGGEGTDSYEQYF
TRBJ2-5 | TRBD2 | TRBV10-3 | few | TGTGCCATCAGTGAGCCCTGGGGGGGACAAGAGACCCAGTACTTC | CAISEPWGGQETQYF
TRBJ2-2 | - | TRBV6-2/TRBV6-3 | few | TGTGCCAGCAGTTACTCTGTCTTCCGACAGGTGACGGCCGGGGAGCTGTTTTTT | CASSYSVFRQVTAGELFF
TRBJ2-1 | - | TRBV27 | few | TGTGCCAGCAGTTTTGGCATGAGCTCCTACAATGAGCAGTTCTTC | CASSFGMSSYNEQFF
TRBJ2-5 | - | TRBV11-2 | - | TGTGCCAGCAGCTTAGATCCCAGCCTAGAGACCCAGTACTTC | CASSLDPSLETQYF
TRBJ2-7 | - | TRBV2 | many | TGTGCCAGCAGTGATCGGCGGGGCGAGCAGTACTTC | CASSDRRGEQYF
TRBJ2-7 | TRBD1 | TRBV7-9 | - | TGTGCCAGCAGCGGACAGGGCTCCCACGAGCAGTACTTC | CASSGQGSHEQYF
TRBJ2-7 | - | TRBV20-1 | many | TGCAGTGCTGGAGGAATCGGGTCCTACGAGCAGTACTTC | CSAGGIGSYEQYF
TRBJ2-2 | - | TRBV11-3 | - | TGTGCCAGCACCAGACGGGGAAACACCGGGGAGCTGTTTTTT | CASTRRGNTGELFF
TRBJ2-7 | - | TRBV4-1 | few | TGCGCCAGCAGCCAACTGCCAGGAGCGGGTCCCCCCCCTATCTACGAGCAGTACTTC | CASSQLPGAGPPPIYEQYF
TRBJ2-1 | TRBD2 | TRBV20-1 | few | TGCAGTGCTAGAGTAGCGGGAGCGGTCGGTGAGCAGTTCTTC | CSARVAGAVGEQFF
TRBJ2-7 | - | TRBV9 | - | TGTGCCAGCAGCGTTTCTCTCACGGGAAACGAGCAGTACTTC | CASSVSLTGNEQYF
TRBJ2-1 | TRBD2 | TRBV27 | few | TGTGCCAGCAGTTTATTAACTAGCGGGAGGGGGAATGAGCAGTTCTTC | CASSLLTSGRGNEQFF
TRBJ2-1 | TRBD2 | TRBV9 | few | TGTGCCAGCAGCGTCGGTGGCGGGAGATTCAATGAGCAGTTCTTC | CASSVGGGRFNEQFF
TRBJ2-5 | - | TRBV7-6 | many | TGTGCCAGCAGCTTAGTAGGGAAGACCCAGTACTTC | CASSLVGKTQYF
TRBJ2-7 | - | TRBV9 | few | TGTGCCAGCAGCGTAGAAGGGGCTAAGCAGTACTTC | CASSVEGAKQYF
TRBJ1-2 | TRBD1 | TRBV28 | once | TGTGCCAGCAGTTTATTTGGGACAGGGGGCGGCTACACCTTC | CASSLFGTGGGYTF
TRBJ1-1 | TRBD1 | TRBV13 | many | TGTGCCAGCAGACCAGGGGGGAGGAGTAACACTGAAGCTTTCTTT | CASRPGGRSNTEAFF
TRBJ2-3 | TRBD1 | TRBV7-6 | few | TGTGCCAGCAGCTTCTCCCGAGGGACAGTTGATACGCAGTATTTT | CASSFSRGTVDTQYF
TRBJ2-3 | TRBD1 | TRBV5-1 | - | TGCGCCGCTGGTCAGGGGGCTGGGACAGATACGCAGTATTTT | CAAGQGAGTDTQYF
TRBJ1-5 | - | TRBV4-2 | few | TGTGCCAGCAGCCAAGATCGAACCTCATCTGGGCCCCAGCATTTT | CASSQDRTSSGPQHF
TRBJ1-1 | - | TRBV29-1 | many | TGCAGCGCCCAAGTGGGTTCAGGCACTGAAGCTTTCTTT | CSAQVGSGTEAFF
TRBJ2-3 | TRBD2 | TRBV29-1 | - | TGCAGCGTGGGCGAGCGCGGGAGGACCACAGATACGCAGTATTTT | CSVGERGRTTDTQYF